The 30 T cell receptor beta chains below were found in one sample sequenced in a study of neurological immune-mediated disorders. In TCRdb, the 5' RACE reads were re-called with MiXCR into one record per CDR3 protein. The sample holds about 66,000 distinct CDR3 sequences, about 4% seen once. Material for sequencing was PBMCs. These receptors were collected from a young man with multiple sclerosis.

This clonotype has a count of ten or more. The genes are TRBV4-3 and TRBJ2-7; the D gene could be TRBD1 or TRBD2 (5 bases each). Per the germline V gene, CDR1 is LGHNA and CDR2 is YSLEER. Trimming left V 2 bases short and J 5 bases short, with 16 bases between. The CDR3 runs to 15 residues. The CDR3 sequence: CASSQWGGFPNEQYF. The CDR3 DNA reads as TGCGCCAGCAGCCAATGGGGCGGGTTCCCCAACGAGCAGTACTTC.

This clonotype was recorded many times. The rearrangement joins TRBV6-1 to TRBJ2-2; D may correspond to TRBD1 or TRBD2 (7 bases each). Germline V gene sequence: CDR1 MNHNS, CDR2 SASEGT. Trimming left V 5 bases short and J 9 bases short, with 22 bases between. The CDR3 contains 16 residues. CDR3 residues: CASSPRGGGQPWELFF. The CDR3 region has the DNA TGTGCCAGCAGTCCCCGGGGAGGGGGCCAACCATGGGAGCTGTTTTTT.

This clonotype occurred many times. The rearrangement uses TRBV12-3 or TRBV12-4 and TRBJ1-2; the D is unclear. V was cut by 4 bases and J by 3 bases, with 9 bases left in between. The CDR3 covers 13 residues. The CDR3 region has the DNA TGTGCCAGCAGTTATCAGGAGGACTATGGCTACACCTTC. It is translated as CASSYQEDYGYTF.

There are many counts of this clonotype. J is TRBJ2-2 and V is TRBV7-2; 10 positions match TRBD2. Germline assignment: CDR1 SGHTA and CDR2 FQGNSA. V lost 4 bases and J lost 4; bases outside the gene matches: 9. CDR3 length: 17 amino acids. The CDR3: CASSSSQGLAITGELFF. In DNA form, the CDR3 reads TGTGCCAGCAGCTCAAGTCAGGGACTAGCGATCACCGGGGAGCTGTTTTTT.

Regarding this clonotype: A much larger clone lies a single base off, so this may be a read error. The rearrangement links TRBV12-3 or TRBV12-4 to TRBJ2-7, with 10 bases matching TRBD1. The CDR3 loop spans 14 amino acids. V trimming: 0 bases; J trimming: 7 bases; junction bases outside the gene matches: 3. The CDR3 nucleotides read TGTGCCAGCAGTTTAGCGACAGGGGGCCAAGAGCAGTACTTC. This codes for CASSLATGGQEQYF.

This clonotype was counted only a few times. The chain uses TRBV10-3 and TRBJ1-1, with 8 bases aligning to TRBD1. This CDR3 spans 15 amino acids. The junction had 6 bases not matched to a gene; V was cut back by 6 bases and J by 0 bases. Per germline, CDR1 ENHRY and CDR2 SYGVKD. Here the CDR3 DNA reads TGTGCCATCAGATGGACAGGGAAAATGAACACTGAAGCTTTCTTT. It encodes CAIRWTGKMNTEAFF.

This clonotype was counted ten times or more. The chain couples TRBV5-1 to TRBJ1-1, with a possible D match to TRBD1 (5 bases). CDR1 and CDR2 from the germline V gene are SGHRS and YFSETQ. This CDR3 spans 13 amino acids. V shed 0 bases and J shed 6 bases, with 9 bases lying between them. CDR3 nucleotides: TGCGCCAGCAGCTTGGCAGGGTACTCTGAAGCTTTCTTT. Protein product: CASSLAGYSEAFF.

This clonotype showed up many times. The chain combines TRBV29-1 with TRBJ2-2; TRBD1 is a possible D gene (6 bases). Germline lookup yields CDR1 SQVTM and CDR2 ANQGSEA. V was cut by 1 base and J by 1 base, with 7 bases left in between. The length of the CDR3 is 14 residues. The CDR3 bases are TGCAGCGTTGAAGGGACAGAGAACACCGGGGAGCTGTTTTTT. Translating it yields CSVEGTENTGELFF.

At least ten counts were recorded for this clonotype. The V and J genes are TRBV20-1 and TRBJ1-2; perhaps TRBD1 as D (6 bases). Trimming cost V 0 bases and J 2 bases, with 13 bases left between them. CDR1 DFQATT and CDR2 SNEGSKA come from the germline V gene (reference sequence). There are 15 residues in the CDR3. As DNA, the CDR3 is TGCAGTGCTAGAGATTTCCCAGGGGAAAACTATGGCTACACCTTC. It codes for CSARDFPGENYGYTF.

There are many counts of this clonotype. V usage is TRBV7-8 and J usage is TRBJ1-1; D is unresolved. The length of the CDR3 is 15 residues. V was pared by 6 bases and J by 2 bases, with 16 bases between. Germline V gene data show CDR1 as SGHVS and CDR2 as FQNEAQ. The chain's CDR3 is CASSYLGAGNTEAFF. The CDR3 DNA follows: TGTGCCAGCAGTTACTTAGGAGCGGGAAACACTGAAGCTTTCTTT.

This clonotype was seen many times. J is TRBJ2-1 and V is TRBV20-1; either TRBD1 or TRBD2 may fit D (7 bases each). V lost 6 bases, J lost 0 bases, and 27 bases lay in between. Germline V gene data show CDR1 as DFQATT and CDR2 as SNEGSKA (reference sequence). This CDR3 is 19 amino acids long. CDR3 coding DNA: TGCAGTGCGATACGACAGGGTCGCGGTAGCGGGCCCTCCTACAATGAGCAGTTCTTC. This sequence encodes CSAIRQGRGSGPSYNEQFF.

The table lists this clonotype with a few counts. This sequence joins TRBV20-1 and TRBJ2-5; a weak D match, TRBD2 (5 bases). Germline loops: CDR1 DFQATT, CDR2 SNEGSKA (reference sequence). Trimming left V 2 bases short and J 5 bases short, with 15 bases between. This CDR3 spans 14 amino acids. The CDR3 loop reads CSARPVTRGETQYF. CDR3 nucleotides: TGCAGTGCTAGACCCGTCACCCGCGGGGAGACCCAGTACTTC.

This clonotype was detected only a few times. The chain is built from TRBV12-3 or TRBV12-4 and TRBJ1-2; D gene ambiguous. CDR3 length equals 14 residues. V lost 6 bases to trimming and J lost 2 bases, with 13 bases between them. The CDR3 DNA sequence: TGTGCCAGCAGCCGGAACGACAAGAACTATGGCTACACCTTC. Its translation: CASSRNDKNYGYTF.

This chain links TRBV10-3 with TRBJ2-3, with 8 bases matching TRBD2. Germline V gene sequence: CDR1 ENHRY, CDR2 SYGVKD. The CDR3 length is 13 residues. Trimming cost V 7 bases and J 6 bases; bases outside gene matches: 6. The CDR3 region is CAITGGAFDTQYF. CDR3 coding DNA: TGTGCCATCACCGGGGGGGCCTTTGATACGCAGTATTTT.

In this sample, this clonotype turned up many times. The V gene is TRBV4-1, the J gene TRBJ1-1; possibly TRBD1 for D (5 bases). The CDR3 consists of 16 residues. Trimming pared 0 bases from V and 2 bases from J, leaving 13 bases between. CDR1 and CDR2 (germline): MGHRA, YSYEKL. Here the CDR3 reads CASSQDSQGPNTEAFF. The DNA for the CDR3 is TGCGCCAGCAGCCAAGATAGTCAGGGACCCAACACTGAAGCTTTCTTT.

Details on this clonotype: Germline and junction disagree at one end, which may indicate a read error. This chain links TRBV20-1 with TRBJ1-5, with a tentative D call TRBD1 (5 bases). Per the germline V gene, CDR1 is DFQATT and CDR2 is SNEGSKA (reference sequence). The length of the CDR3 is 12 residues. DNA for the CDR3: TGCAGTGGGAGACAGCCTAATCAGCCCCAGAATTTT. Translated, it gives CSGRQPNQPQNF.

In its sample, this clonotype was seen many times. This chain links TRBV5-1 with TRBJ1-5; unclear D gene. The CDR3 length is 14 residues. V was clipped by 4 bases and J by 1 base, with 9 bases between them. Germline V gene lookup returns CDR1 SGHRS and CDR2 YFSETQ. The CDR3 DNA is TGCGCCAGCAGCGACGGAGGGAGCAATCAGCCCCAGCATTTT. Its protein product is CASSDGGSNQPQHF.

This clonotype was recorded many times. The rearrangement joins TRBV5-6 to TRBJ2-1; D is unclear. V was trimmed by 3 bases and J by 0 bases, leaving 10 bases between them. Germline lookup yields CDR1 SGHDT and CDR2 YYEEEE. The CDR3 consists of 15 residues. The chain's CDR3 is CASSSGPSSYNEQFF. CDR3 nucleotide sequence: TGTGCCAGCAGCTCCGGACCTAGCTCCTACAATGAGCAGTTCTTC.

This clonotype was seen ten or more times. The J gene is TRBJ2-1, the V gene TRBV11-2; D possibly corresponds to TRBD1 (6 bases). The CDR3 has 14 residues. Germline CDR1 SGHAT, CDR2 FQNNGV. Trimming left V 5 bases short and J 12 bases short, with 20 bases between. The CDR3 reads CASSPGTPLSGQFF. CDR3 in DNA: TGTGCCAGCAGCCCCGGGACACCTCTATCCGGGCAGTTCTTC.

This clonotype has ten or more counts. The V and J genes are TRBV5-5 and TRBJ2-3, with D possibly matching TRBD2 (6 bases). Germline CDR1 is SGHKS and CDR2 is YYEKEE (reference sequence). Trimming left V 4 bases short and J 5 bases short, with 11 bases between. The CDR3 is 13 amino acids. The CDR3 sequence is CASSPAGRDTQYF. CDR3 nucleotides: TGTGCCAGCAGCCCCGCGGGGCGAGATACGCAGTATTTT.

J is TRBJ2-2 and V is TRBV15; no clear D gene. CDR1 is LNHNV, CDR2 YYDKDF, per germline (reference sequence). The germline V and J ends were trimmed by 0 bases and 7 bases, with 12 bases remaining between them. The CDR3 length is 15 residues. The CDR3 is CATSRDSETGGELFF. DNA of the CDR3: TGTGCCACCAGCAGAGATTCCGAAACCGGCGGGGAGCTGTTTTTT.

This clonotype was counted ten times or more. The chain joins TRBV7-2 to TRBJ2-1, with 9 positions matching TRBD2. CDR3 size: 15 residues. J was trimmed by 5 bases and V by 5 bases; bases with no gene match: 7. Germline V gene lookup returns CDR1 SGHTA and CDR2 FQGNSA. The CDR3 DNA is TGTGCCAGCAGCAGATCCGGGACTAGCAACAATGAGCAGTTCTTC. Translated, it gives CASSRSGTSNNEQFF.

The table lists this clonotype with many counts. The chain is built from TRBV7-9 and TRBJ2-3; 14 nucleotides align to TRBD2. The germline V gene encodes CDR1 SEHNR and CDR2 FQNEAQ (reference sequence). The CDR3 has 18 amino acids. The trim removed 5 bases at V and 1 base at J, leaving 8 bases unmatched. CDR3 bases: TGTGCCAGCAGCACTCGACTAGCGGGGGGGCCGGGCACAGATACGCAGTATTTT. Amino acids: CASSTRLAGGPGTDTQYF.

In its sample, this clonotype was seen many times. J is TRBJ2-7 and V is TRBV20-1, with D perhaps TRBD1 (6 bases). V shed 2 bases and J shed 3 bases, with 17 bases lying between them. The germline gives CDR1 DFQATT, CDR2 SNEGSKA (reference sequence). The CDR3 covers 15 residues. The CDR3 nucleotides read TGCAGTGCTAGATCTCCGGGACATAGGGACTACGAGCAGTACTTC. Translated: CSARSPGHRDYEQYF.

This clonotype was observed a handful of times. Given a much more abundant clone one base away, this may be a read error. The rearrangement links TRBV10-3 to TRBJ1-5; D gene unclear. V was cut by 3 bases and J by 5 bases, with 5 bases left in between. Germline loops: CDR1 ENHRY, CDR2 SYGVKD. There are 12 residues in the CDR3. CDR3 loop: CAISEWDQPQHF. The CDR3, as DNA: TGTGCCATCAGTGAATGGGATCAGCCCCAGCATTTT.

This clonotype has ten or more counts. V is TRBV6-5 and J is TRBJ1-1; D is ambiguous. V was pared by 8 bases and J by 5 bases, with 15 bases between. In germline, CDR1 is MNHEY, CDR2 SVGAGI. The CDR3 consists of 13 residues. The CDR3 DNA follows: TGTGCCAGCGGGCGACACTTGGGGACTGAAGCTTTCTTT. It encodes CASGRHLGTEAFF.

This clonotype was detected many times. This chain connects TRBV7-9 to TRBJ2-1; D tentatively reads TRBD1 or TRBD2 (5 bases each). CDR3 length: 14 residues. CDR1 and CDR2 (germline): SEHNR, FQNEAQ (reference sequence). The germline V and J ends were trimmed by 1 base and 6 bases, with 10 bases remaining between them. In DNA form, the CDR3 reads TGTGCCAGCAGCTTAGGGGGGACCCCCAATGAGCAGTTCTTC. As protein: CASSLGGTPNEQFF.

This chain connects TRBV5-6 to TRBJ2-3, with 16 bases aligning to TRBD2. CDR1 SGHDT and CDR2 YYEEEE come from the germline V gene. The CDR3 contains 17 residues. V shed 3 bases, J shed 4 bases, and the junction held 5 bases outside the gene matches. The CDR3 nucleotides are TGTGCCAGCAGCTGGGGACTAGCGGGGGGGCAATCAGATACGCAGTATTTT. Protein product: CASSWGLAGGQSDTQYF.

This clonotype has a count of ten or more. Written as DNA, the CDR3 is TGTGCCACCAGCAGAGCGGACCTTAACTATGGCTACACCTTC. Amino acid sequence: CATSRADLNYGYTF. The chain links TRBV15 to TRBJ1-2; D ambiguous. Trimming cost V 1 base and J 1 base, with 7 bases left between them. The CDR3 is 14 amino acids. Germline loops: CDR1 LNHNV, CDR2 YYDKDF (reference sequence).

This clonotype came up many times. The chain combines TRBV9 with TRBJ1-5; D is undetermined. V lost 0 bases and J lost 3, with 7 bases in between. The CDR3 spans 14 residues. In germline, CDR1 is SGDLS, CDR2 YYNGEE. The DNA of the CDR3 is TGTGCCAGCAGCGTAGGGGCTAACAATCAGCCCCAGCATTTT. Its translation is CASSVGANNQPQHF.